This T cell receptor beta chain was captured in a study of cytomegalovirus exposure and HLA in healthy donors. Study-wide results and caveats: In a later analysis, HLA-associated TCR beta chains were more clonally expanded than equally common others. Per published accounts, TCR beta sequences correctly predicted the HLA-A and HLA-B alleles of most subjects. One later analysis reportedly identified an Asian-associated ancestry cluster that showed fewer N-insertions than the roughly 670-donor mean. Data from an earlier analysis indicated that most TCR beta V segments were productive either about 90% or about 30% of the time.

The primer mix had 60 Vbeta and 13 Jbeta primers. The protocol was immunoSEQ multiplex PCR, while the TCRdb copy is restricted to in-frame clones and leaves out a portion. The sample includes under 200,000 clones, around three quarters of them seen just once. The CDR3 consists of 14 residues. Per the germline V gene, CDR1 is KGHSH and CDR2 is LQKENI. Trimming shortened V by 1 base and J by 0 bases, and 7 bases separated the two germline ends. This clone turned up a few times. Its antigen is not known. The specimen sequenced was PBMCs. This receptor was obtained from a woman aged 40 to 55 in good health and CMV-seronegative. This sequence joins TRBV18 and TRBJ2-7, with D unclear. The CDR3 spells CASSPRLPSYEQYF. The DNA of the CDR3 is TGTGCCAGCTCACCACGGCTCCCCTCCTACGAGCAGTACTTC.